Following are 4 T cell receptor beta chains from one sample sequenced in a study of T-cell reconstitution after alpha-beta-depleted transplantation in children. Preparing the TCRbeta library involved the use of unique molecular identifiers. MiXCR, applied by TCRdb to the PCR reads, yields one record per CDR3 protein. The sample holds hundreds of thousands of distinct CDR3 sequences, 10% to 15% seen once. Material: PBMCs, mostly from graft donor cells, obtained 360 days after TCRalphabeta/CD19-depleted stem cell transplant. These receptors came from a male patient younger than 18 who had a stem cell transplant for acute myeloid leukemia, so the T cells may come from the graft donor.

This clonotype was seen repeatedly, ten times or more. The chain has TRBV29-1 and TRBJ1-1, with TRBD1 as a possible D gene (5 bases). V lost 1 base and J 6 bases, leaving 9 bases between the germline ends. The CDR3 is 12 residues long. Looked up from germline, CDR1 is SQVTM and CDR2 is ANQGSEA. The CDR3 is CSVEVGEPEAFF. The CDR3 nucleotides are TGCAGCGTTGAAGTGGGGGAGCCTGAAGCTTTCTTT. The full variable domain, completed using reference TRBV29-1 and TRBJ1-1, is SAVISQKPSRDICQRGTSLTIQCQVDSQVTMMFWYRQQPGQSLTLIATANQGSEATYESGFVIDKFPISRPNLTFSTLTVSNMSPEDSSIYLCSVEVGEPEAFFGQGTRLTVV.

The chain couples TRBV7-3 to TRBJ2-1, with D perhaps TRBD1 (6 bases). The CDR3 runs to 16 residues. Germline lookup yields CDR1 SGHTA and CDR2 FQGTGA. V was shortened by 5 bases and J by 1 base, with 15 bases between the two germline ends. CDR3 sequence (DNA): TGTGCCAGCAGCCCCGAGGGGGATAGGTCCTACAATGAGCAGTTCTTC. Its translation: CASSPEGDRSYNEQFF.

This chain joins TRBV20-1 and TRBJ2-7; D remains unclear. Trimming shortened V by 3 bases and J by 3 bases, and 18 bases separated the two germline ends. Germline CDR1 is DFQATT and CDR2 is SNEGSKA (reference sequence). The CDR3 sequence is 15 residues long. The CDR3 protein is CSASITAPLVYEQYF. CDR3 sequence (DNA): TGCAGTGCTAGTATTACGGCCCCTCTGGTCTACGAGCAGTACTTC.

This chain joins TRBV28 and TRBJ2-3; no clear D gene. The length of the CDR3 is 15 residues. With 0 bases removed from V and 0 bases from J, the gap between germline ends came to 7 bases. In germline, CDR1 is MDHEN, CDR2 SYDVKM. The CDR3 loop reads CASSLWSRSTDTQYF. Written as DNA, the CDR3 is TGTGCCAGCAGTTTATGGTCTCGGAGCACAGATACGCAGTATTTT.